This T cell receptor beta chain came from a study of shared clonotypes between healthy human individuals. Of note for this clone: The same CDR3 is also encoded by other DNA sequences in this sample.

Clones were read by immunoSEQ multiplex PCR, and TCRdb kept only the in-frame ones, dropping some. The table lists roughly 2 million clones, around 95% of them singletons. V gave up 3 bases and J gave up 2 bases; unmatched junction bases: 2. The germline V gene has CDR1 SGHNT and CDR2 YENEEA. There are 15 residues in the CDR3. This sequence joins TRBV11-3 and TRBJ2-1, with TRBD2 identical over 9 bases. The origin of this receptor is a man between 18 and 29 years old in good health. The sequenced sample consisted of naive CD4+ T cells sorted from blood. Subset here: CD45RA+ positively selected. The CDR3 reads CASSLAGGPYNEQFF. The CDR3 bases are TGTGCCAGCAGCTTGGCGGGAGGGCCCTACAATGAGCAGTTCTTC.